This is a list of T cell receptor beta chains from one sample in a study of shared clonotypes between healthy human individuals. Assay used: immunoSEQ multiplex PCR; TCRdb lists only in-frame clones, some missing. The sample lists about 2.4 million clones, over 85% occurring once. Sequenced: naive CD4+ T cells from PBMCs. These receptor sequences come from a young man in good health. Some clones in this sample may be carry-over from other donors' samples. Both conserved end residues are trimmed from each CDR3.

j_call v_call cdr3_aa
TRBJ1-1 TRBV7-2 ASSLRQGGPEAF
TRBJ2-3 TRBV18 ASSPTGLFTDTQY
TRBJ1-1 TRBV6-1 ASSEVRAAEAF
TRBJ1-5 TRBV6-1 ASSESGRDHQPQH
TRBJ2-2 TRBV11-3 ASSLGTGELF
TRBJ1-5 TRBV6-6 ASSWGDQPQH
TRBJ2-2 TRBV29-1 SVEQLNTGELF
TRBJ1-5 TRBV28 ASSLISQPQH
TRBJ1-2 TRBV19 ASRIDRGSGGYT
TRBJ2-1 TRBV29-1 SALTYPSRNEQF